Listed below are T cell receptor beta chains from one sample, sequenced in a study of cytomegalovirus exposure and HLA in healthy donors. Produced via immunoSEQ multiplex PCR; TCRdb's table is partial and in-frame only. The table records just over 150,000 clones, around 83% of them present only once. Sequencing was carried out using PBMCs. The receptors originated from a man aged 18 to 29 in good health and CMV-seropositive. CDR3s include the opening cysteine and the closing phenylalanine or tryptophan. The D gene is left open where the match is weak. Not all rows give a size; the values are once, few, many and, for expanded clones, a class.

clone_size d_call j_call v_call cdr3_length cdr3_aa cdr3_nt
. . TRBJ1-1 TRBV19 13 CASGGDMNTEAFF TGTGCCAGTGGTGGGGACATGAACACTGAAGCTTTCTTT
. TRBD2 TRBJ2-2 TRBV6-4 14 CASRAGENTGELFF TGTGCCAGCAGGGCGGGGGAGAACACCGGGGAGCTGTTTTTT
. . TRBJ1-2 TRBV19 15 CASSIEPRANYGYTF TGTGCCAGTAGTATAGAACCCAGGGCCAACTATGGCTACACCTTC
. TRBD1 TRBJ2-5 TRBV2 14 CATKGQSREETQYF TGTGCCACCAAGGGACAGTCCAGGGAAGAGACCCAGTACTTC
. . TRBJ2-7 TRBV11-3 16 CASSLDTVSGLNEQYF TGTGCCAGCAGCTTAGATACAGTATCAGGTCTGAACGAGCAGTACTTC
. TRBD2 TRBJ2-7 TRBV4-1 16 CASSQDRRGGQYEQYF TGCGCCAGCAGCCAAGATAGGCGGGGGGGCCAATACGAGCAGTACTTC
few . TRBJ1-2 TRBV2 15 CASSDRGYSNYGYTF TGTGCCAGCAGTGATCGGGGTTACTCTAACTATGGCTACACCTTC
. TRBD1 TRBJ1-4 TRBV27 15 CASRPTGASTEKLFF TGTGCCAGCAGACCGACAGGGGCCTCGACGGAGAAACTGTTTTTT
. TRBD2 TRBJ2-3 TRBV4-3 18 CASSQDRIRGGGPDTQYF TGCGCCAGCAGCCAAGATCGAATAAGAGGCGGGGGGCCAGATACGCAGTATTTT
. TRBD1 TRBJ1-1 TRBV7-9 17 CASSLASIRQGGTEAFF TGTGCCAGCAGCTTAGCCTCTATTCGACAGGGCGGGACTGAAGCTTTCTTT
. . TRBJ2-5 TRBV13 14 CASSPSRDWETQYF TGTGCCAGCAGCCCCTCCAGGGATTGGGAGACCCAGTACTTC
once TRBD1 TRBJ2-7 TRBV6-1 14 CASSQGVIAYEQCF TGTGCCAGCAGCCAGGGGGTTATCGCCTACGAGCAGTGCTTC
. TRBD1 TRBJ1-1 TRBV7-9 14 CASSPTGGAGEAFF TGTGCCAGCAGCCCGACAGGGGGCGCGGGTGAAGCTTTCTTT
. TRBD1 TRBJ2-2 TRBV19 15 CASRGGQGSTGELFF TGTGCCAGTAGGGGGGGACAGGGAAGTACCGGGGAGCTGTTTTTT
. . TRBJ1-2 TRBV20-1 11 CSAGEIGGYTF TGCAGTGCTGGAGAGATCGGTGGCTACACCTTC
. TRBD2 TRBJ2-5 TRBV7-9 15 CASSLSTSWKETQYF TGTGCCAGCAGCTTGTCGACTAGCTGGAAAGAGACCCAGTACTTC
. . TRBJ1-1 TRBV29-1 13 CSVEMLGDSEAFF TGCAGCGTTGAAATGCTAGGCGATTCTGAAGCTTTCTTT
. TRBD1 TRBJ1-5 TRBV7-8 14 CASSRGQDNQPQHF TGTGCCAGCAGCCGTGGACAGGATAATCAGCCCCAGCATTTT
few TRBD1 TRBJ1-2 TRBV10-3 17 CAIRADRVGGTNYGYTF TGTGCCATCAGGGCCGACAGGGTCGGGGGCACTAACTATGGCTACACCTTC
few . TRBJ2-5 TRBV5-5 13 CASTQTAQETQYF TGTGCCAGCACCCAGACAGCTCAAGAGACCCAGTACTTC
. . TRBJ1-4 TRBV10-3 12 CAISESVEKLFF TGTGCCATCAGTGAATCAGTAGAAAAACTGTTTTTT
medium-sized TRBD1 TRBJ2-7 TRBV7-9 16 CASSKRTGMGSYEQYF TGTGCCAGCAGCAAACGGACAGGGATGGGATCCTACGAGCAGTACTTC
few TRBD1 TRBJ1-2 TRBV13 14 CASSLRGRIYGYTF TGTGCCAGCAGCTTAAGGGGGCGGATCTATGGCTACACCTTC
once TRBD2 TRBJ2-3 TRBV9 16 CASSVATGGPGDTQYF TGTGCCAGCAGCGTAGCAACGGGGGGGCCTGGAGATACGCAGTATTTT
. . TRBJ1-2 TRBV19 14 CASSLGQILYGYTF TGTGCCAGTAGTCTTGGACAGATCCTCTATGGCTACACCTTC
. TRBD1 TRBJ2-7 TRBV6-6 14 CASTFGTGGYEQYF TGTGCCAGCACCTTCGGGACAGGGGGGTACGAGCAGTACTTC
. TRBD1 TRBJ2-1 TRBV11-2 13 CASTLRGRDEQFF TGTGCCAGCACCCTCAGGGGGCGCGATGAGCAGTTCTTC
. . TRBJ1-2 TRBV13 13 CASSFLTQNGYTF TGTGCCAGCAGCTTTCTGACTCAAAATGGCTACACCTTC